Below are 27 T cell receptor beta chains sequenced from a single sample in a study of blood T cell repertoires in COVID-19 (TCRdb year 2020). Libraries were prepared through the immunoSEQ multiplex PCR assay. Not all clones reach the TCRdb copy of this immuneACCESS table, which keeps in-frame sequences only. Checked studies attribute under half of the gap to unresolved V genes and leave the rest unexplained. Within this sample are some 120,000 clones, with more than 75% of them counted one time only. The ten biggest clones cover less than 2% of the sample. Sequenced material: peripheral blood. All receptors come from a human donor in a cohort sampled during active COVID-19.

V usage is TRBV28 and J usage is TRBJ2-1; D may be TRBD2 (6 bases). This CDR3 comprises 12 residues. Germline V gene data show CDR1 as MDHEN and CDR2 as SYDVKM. V lost 6 bases to trimming and J lost 6 bases, with 9 bases between them. The CDR3 DNA reads as TGTGCCAGCAGCCGACTAGTCAATGAGCAGTTCTTC. Its translation is CASSRLVNEQFF.

V gene TRBV3-1 (or the pseudogene TRBV3-2) combines with J gene TRBJ1-1; D ambiguous. This CDR3 is 15 amino acids long. Trimming took 6 bases from V and 4 from J, leaving 18 bases between them. CDR1 is LGHDT, CDR2 YNNKEL, per germline (reference sequence). The CDR3 coding sequence is TGTGCCAGCAGAGGGAACTCGGCCCGGGGCACTGAAGCTTTCTTT. It codes for CASRGNSARGTEAFF.

The chain links TRBV11-3 to TRBJ1-2; no clear D gene. CDR1 is SGHNT, CDR2 YENEEA, per germline. CDR3 length equals 13 residues. The ends were cut back, 4 bases at V and 3 bases at J, with 9 bases in the middle. The CDR3 loop is CASSCCYYYGYTF. CDR3 coding DNA: TGTGCCAGCAGCTGTTGCTATTACTATGGCTACACCTTC.

The V gene is TRBV12-3 or TRBV12-4, the J gene TRBJ1-2, with D tentatively TRBD1 (5 bases). Trimming cost V 2 bases and J 8 bases, with 12 bases left between them. This CDR3 region has 13 residues. The CDR3: CASSLWGEEGYTF. The CDR3 nucleotides are TGTGCCAGCAGTTTATGGGGGGAGGAAGGCTACACCTTC.

The rearrangement joins TRBV7-9 to TRBJ2-7; 7 positions match TRBD2. The CDR3 covers 14 residues. Germline trimming cut 7 bases from V and 1 base from J; bases unmatched to any gene: 7. Germline assignment: CDR1 SEHNR and CDR2 FQNEAQ (reference sequence). As DNA, the CDR3 is TGTGCCAGCACCATGAGCGGGAATTCCTACGAGCAGTACTTC. The encoded protein is CASTMSGNSYEQYF.

The V and J genes are TRBV4-1 and TRBJ1-2; possible D gene TRBD1, 6 bases. CDR1 is MGHRA and CDR2 is YSYEKL in the germline V gene. V lost 0 bases to trimming and J lost 8 bases, with 13 bases between them. The CDR3 runs to 14 residues. The CDR3 protein is CASSQERGAGGYTF. The CDR3 DNA follows: TGCGCCAGCAGCCAAGAGCGGGGGGCGGGAGGCTACACCTTC.

This chain connects TRBV9 to TRBJ2-2; 8 nucleotides agree with TRBD2. With 0 bases clipped from V and 5 bases from J, the junction kept 9 bases outside the gene matches. Germline CDR1 is SGDLS and CDR2 is YYNGEE. This CDR3 is 17 amino acids long. This CDR3 is CASSVEIGSGRTGELFF. In nucleotides, the CDR3 is TGTGCCAGCAGCGTAGAAATTGGAAGCGGGAGAACCGGGGAGCTGTTTTTT.

The J gene is TRBJ2-1, the V gene TRBV5-1; 11 bases fit TRBD2. Trimming cost V 2 bases and J 7 bases; bases outside gene matches: 8. The CDR3 totals 16 residues. Germline lookup yields CDR1 SGHRS and CDR2 YFSETQ. DNA of the CDR3: TGCGCCAGCAGCTTATTTACTAGCGGGAGTCCAAATGAGCAGTTCTTC. As protein: CASSLFTSGSPNEQFF. Full variable domain (missing parts from reference TRBV5-1 and TRBJ2-1): KAGVTQTPRYLIKTRGQQVTLSCSPISGHRSVSWYQQTPGQGLQFLFEYFSETQRNKGNFPGRFSGRQFSNSRSEMNVSTLELGDSALYLCASSLFTSGSPNEQFFGPGTRLTVL.

The gene calls are TRBV14 and TRBJ1-1; 8 nucleotides line up with TRBD1. The junction had 15 bases not matched to a gene; V was cut back by 1 base and J by 5 bases. Germline CDR1 reads SGHDN; CDR2 reads FVKESK. This CDR3 is built from 18 residues. Here the CDR3 reads CASSQGRGQGAYRTEAFF. CDR3 sequence (DNA): TGTGCCAGCAGCCAAGGAAGGGGGCAGGGGGCTTATCGAACTGAAGCTTTCTTT.

This sequence joins TRBV28 and TRBJ1-1; D uncertain. Trimming removed 5 bases at V and 2 bases at J, with 12 bases between. This CDR3 has 14 residues. Germline CDR1 reads MDHEN; CDR2 reads SYDVKM. The CDR3 is CASSPPTVNTEAFF. The CDR3 coding sequence is TGTGCCAGCAGTCCACCCACAGTTAACACTGAAGCTTTCTTT. Complete variable domain (other parts from reference TRBV28 and TRBJ1-1): DVKVTQSSRYLVKRTGEKVFLECVQDMDHENMFWYRQDPGLGLRLIYFSYDVKMKEKGDIPEGYSVSREKKERFSLILESASTNQTSMYLCASSPPTVNTEAFFGQGTRLTVV.

V and J are TRBV11-2 and TRBJ2-7, with D possibly being TRBD2 (5 bases). Germline V gene data show CDR1 as SGHAT and CDR2 as FQNNGV. V lost 4 bases and J 5 bases, leaving 12 bases between the germline ends. The CDR3 sequence is 13 residues long. The CDR3 is CASSSFGVNEQYF. The CDR3 DNA reads as TGTGCCAGCAGCTCATTCGGGGTCAACGAGCAGTACTTC.

The chain uses TRBV11-2 and TRBJ2-7; 7 nucleotides line up with TRBD1. After removal of 5 bases from V and 3 bases from J, the junction contained 7 bases not matched to a gene. This CDR3 spans 14 amino acids. Germline loops: CDR1 SGHAT, CDR2 FQNNGV. CDR3 nucleotide sequence: TGTGCCAGCAGCCCCCGGGACAGTCTCTACGAGCAGTACTTC. Encoded protein: CASSPRDSLYEQYF.

CDR3 nucleotides: TGTGCCAGCAGGAACAGGGACTCTGGGGCCAACGTCCTGACTTTC. This encodes CASRNRDSGANVLTF. The gene calls are TRBV2 and TRBJ2-6; a weak D match, TRBD1 (6 bases). The germline V and J ends were trimmed by 6 bases and 0 bases, with 9 bases remaining between them. This CDR3 has 15 amino acids. Germline CDR1 is SNHLY and CDR2 is FYNNEI.

On this clone: The junction departs from germline at one end; a sequencing error may be responsible. Distinct nucleotide sequences in the sample also encode this CDR3. The chain combines TRBV7-7 with TRBJ2-1, with TRBD2 matching over 10 bases. The CDR3 is made up of 16 amino acids. From germline, CDR1 is SSHAT and CDR2 FNYEAQ (reference sequence). CDR3 protein: CASSPTGTSVGNEQFF. DNA for the CDR3: TGTGCTAGCAGCCCCACCGGGACTAGCGTGGGGAATGAGCAGTTCTTC.

The chain carries TRBV7-8 and TRBJ2-7, with TRBD1 matching 11 bases. The CDR3 is made up of 13 amino acids. Germline CDR1 SGHVS, CDR2 FQNEAQ. After removal of 7 bases from V and 6 bases from J, the junction contained 5 bases not matched to a gene. CDR3 nucleotides: TGTGCCAGCACACTGGGACAGGGGGGCGAGCAGTACTTC. This sequence encodes CASTLGQGGEQYF. The variable domain in full, with the rest retrieved from reference TRBV7-8 and TRBJ2-7, is GAGVSQSPRYKVAKRGQDVALRCDPISGHVSLFWYQQALGQGPEFLTYFQNEAQLDKSGLPSDRFFAERPEGSVSTLKIQRTQQEDSAVYLCASTLGQGGEQYFGPGTRLTVT.

This chain links TRBV27 with TRBJ2-1; a weak D match, TRBD1 (6 bases). V was pared by 2 bases and J by 5 bases, with 10 bases between. The CDR3 length is 14 residues. Germline-derived CDR1 and CDR2 are MNHEY and SMNVEV (reference sequence). The CDR3: CASSLVQGDNEQFF. DNA of the CDR3: TGTGCCAGCAGTTTAGTACAGGGTGACAATGAGCAGTTCTTC.

The chain employs TRBV6-5 and TRBJ1-2; tentative D call: TRBD1 (6 bases). The V and J ends lost 4 bases and 3 bases respectively, with 15 bases between them. The CDR3 length is 15 residues. Germline CDR1 and CDR2: MNHEY and SVGAGI. The CDR3: CASSSLDRRHYGYTF. CDR3 nucleotide sequence: TGTGCCAGCAGTTCCCTTGACAGGAGACACTATGGCTACACCTTC.

V and J are TRBV28 and TRBJ2-7; 9 nucleotides match TRBD2. Unmatched junction bases numbered 9, after V lost 6 bases and J lost 3 bases. Germline values: CDR1 MDHEN, CDR2 SYDVKM. This CDR3 contains 15 residues. The CDR3 DNA sequence: TGTGCCAGCAGGCAGACTAGCGGCCTACGCTACGAGCAGTACTTC. Translation gives CASRQTSGLRYEQYF. Variable domain in full (rest from reference TRBV28 and TRBJ2-7): DVKVTQSSRYLVKRTGEKVFLECVQDMDHENMFWYRQDPGLGLRLIYFSYDVKMKEKGDIPEGYSVSREKKERFSLILESASTNQTSMYLCASRQTSGLRYEQYFGPGTRLTVT.

The chain has TRBV29-1 and TRBJ2-6; possibly TRBD2 for D (6 bases). CDR1 and CDR2 (germline): SQVTM, ANQGSEA. V was shortened by 4 bases and J by 1 base, with 11 bases between the two germline ends. CDR3 length equals 15 residues. The DNA of the CDR3 is TGCAGCGTTGGCTGGGGGGATTCTGGGGCCAACGTCCTGACTTTC. This codes for CSVGWGDSGANVLTF.

This chain links TRBV28 with TRBJ1-1; 7 bases match TRBD1. The germline V gene encodes CDR1 MDHEN and CDR2 SYDVKM. Trimming removed 3 bases from V and 4 bases from J; junction bases left unmatched: 8. This CDR3 is built from 15 residues. The CDR3 nucleotides are TGTGCCAGCAGTTTTCGAATCCAGGGGGGCACTGAAGCTTTCTTT. Protein product: CASSFRIQGGTEAFF.

This clone turned up a few times. The rearrangement links TRBV28 to TRBJ2-3, with 8 bases matching TRBD2. Per germline, CDR1 MDHEN and CDR2 SYDVKM. CDR3 size: 16 residues. Germline trimming cut 4 bases from V and 7 bases from J; bases unmatched to any gene: 13. The CDR3 DNA reads TGTGCCAGCAGTTCAGCAACGGGGGGGACTAGGTATACGCAGTATTTT. Its protein product is CASSSATGGTRYTQYF.

This chain joins TRBV5-1 and TRBJ1-2; no reliable D call. CDR1 and CDR2 (germline): SGHRS, YFSETQ. The CDR3 covers 17 residues. Trimming took 1 base from V and 7 from J, leaving 23 bases between them. The CDR3 spells CASSLSPLQSSSLGYTF. The CDR3 DNA follows: TGCGCCAGCAGCTTGTCTCCCCTCCAGTCTTCTTCCCTTGGCTACACCTTC.

In DNA form, the CDR3 reads TGTGCCAGCAGTTTATCAGCGACAGGGATTAATGAGCAGTTCTTC. It yields the protein CASSLSATGINEQFF. The chain has TRBV27 and TRBJ2-1, with 7 bases identical to TRBD1. The CDR3 covers 15 residues. Trimming took 0 bases from V and 7 from J; bases not matched to a gene: 6. Germline V lookup: CDR1 MNHEY, CDR2 SMNVEV (reference sequence).

The chain uses TRBV5-1 and TRBJ2-5; TRBD2 agrees at 10 bases. CDR1 is SGHRS, CDR2 YFSETQ, per germline. The V segment lost 2 bases and the J segment 5 bases; nucleotides outside the gene matches: 9. This CDR3 comprises 16 residues. CDR3 in amino acids: CASSFYSGRADETQYF. DNA of the CDR3: TGCGCCAGCAGCTTTTACAGCGGGAGGGCTGATGAGACCCAGTACTTC.

The chain uses TRBV15 and TRBJ1-1; D unclear. Deletions cut 5 bases from V and 3 bases from J, with 22 bases between. Germline CDR1 reads LNHNV; CDR2 reads YYDKDF (reference sequence). This CDR3 is built from 17 residues. CDR3 in amino acids: CATSGASTISRDTEAFF. The DNA for the CDR3 is TGTGCCACCAGCGGAGCTTCGACAATTTCGAGGGACACTGAAGCTTTCTTT.

This chain connects TRBV5-5 to TRBJ2-7, with TRBD1 as a possible D gene (5 bases). Germline-derived CDR1 and CDR2 are SGHKS and YYEKEE (reference sequence). The CDR3 loop spans 14 amino acids. Trimming shortened V by 1 base and J by 3 bases, and 11 bases separated the two germline ends. In DNA, the CDR3 is TGTGCCAGCAGCTTGTGGGGCTCGGACTACGAGCAGTACTTC. As protein: CASSLWGSDYEQYF.

The chain links TRBV5-8 to TRBJ2-7; no clear D. The length of the CDR3 is 16 residues. The germline V gene has CDR1 SGHTS and CDR2 YDEGEE. The V and J ends lost 6 bases and 3 bases respectively, with 22 bases between them. CDR3 residues: CASNFRRSEKHYEQYF. In DNA form, the CDR3 reads TGTGCCAGCAATTTCCGGCGGTCAGAAAAACACTACGAGCAGTACTTC.